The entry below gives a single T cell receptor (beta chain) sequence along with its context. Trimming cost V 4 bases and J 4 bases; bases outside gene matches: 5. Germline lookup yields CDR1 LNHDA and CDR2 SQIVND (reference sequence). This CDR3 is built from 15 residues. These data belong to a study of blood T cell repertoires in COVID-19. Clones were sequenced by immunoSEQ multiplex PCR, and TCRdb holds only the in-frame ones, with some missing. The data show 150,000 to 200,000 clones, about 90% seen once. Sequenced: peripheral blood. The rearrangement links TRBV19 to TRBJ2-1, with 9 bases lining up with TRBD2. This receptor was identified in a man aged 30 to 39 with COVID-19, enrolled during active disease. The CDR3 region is CASSNSGSGYNEQFF. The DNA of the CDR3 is TGTGCCAGTAGTAATAGCGGGAGTGGTTACAATGAGCAGTTCTTC. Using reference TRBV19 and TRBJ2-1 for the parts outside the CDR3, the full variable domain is DGGITQSPKYLFRKEGQNVTLSCEQNLNHDAMYWYRQDPGQGLRLIYYSQIVNDFQKGDIAEGYSVSREKKESFPLTVTSAQKNPTAFYLCASSNSGSGYNEQFFGPGTRLTVL.